A single sample gave rise to the 17 T cell receptor beta chains below, sequenced in a study of blood T cell repertoires in COVID-19. TCRdb's table, derived via immunoSEQ multiplex PCR, lists solely in-frame clones and lacks some. The data contain under 150,000 clones, about 87% of them seen just once; the ten biggest clones take up approximately 4.4%. The material sequenced was peripheral blood. The source of these receptors is a woman in her 50s with acute or convalescent COVID-19.

V gene TRBV6-5 combines with J gene TRBJ1-1; D is undetermined. V was cut by 6 bases and J by 1 base, with 9 bases left in between. This CDR3 spans 13 amino acids. Germline CDR1 MNHEY, CDR2 SVGAGI. CDR3 sequence: CASSREGNTEAFF. The DNA for the CDR3 is TGTGCCAGCAGCCGAGAGGGGAACACTGAAGCTTTCTTT.

The chain couples TRBV30 to TRBJ1-2, with D uncertain. This CDR3 contains 11 residues. Trimming cost V 1 base and J 7 bases, with 7 bases left between them. Germline V CDR1 and CDR2: GTSNPN, SVGIG (reference sequence). CDR3: CAWSGQSGYTF. As DNA, the CDR3 is TGTGCCTGGAGTGGGCAGTCTGGCTACACCTTC.

The chain joins TRBV5-5 to TRBJ1-2; TRBD1 might be the D (5 bases). Per germline, CDR1 SGHKS and CDR2 YYEKEE (reference sequence). The germline V and J ends were trimmed by 0 bases and 4 bases, with 10 bases remaining between them. The CDR3 covers 14 residues. The CDR3 protein is CASSLGGTTYGYTF. CDR3 coding DNA: TGTGCCAGCAGCTTGGGCGGGACTACCTATGGCTACACCTTC.

The chain couples TRBV5-3 to TRBJ1-4; TRBD1 matches 10 bases. TRBV5-3 belongs to the ORF category, with a function that is uncertain. V trimming: 4 bases; J trimming: 8 bases; junction bases outside the gene matches: 20. This CDR3 contains 19 residues. Here the CDR3 reads CARSNRSTGGCNEGEKLFF. The CDR3 bases are TGTGCCAGAAGCAACAGATCGACAGGGGGCTGTAATGAGGGAGAAAAACTGTTTTTT.

V usage is TRBV5-1 and J usage is TRBJ1-3; D uncertain. The CDR3 has 17 amino acids. Germline assignment: CDR1 SGHRS and CDR2 YFSETQ. V was cut by 0 bases and J by 4 bases, with 17 bases left in between. The CDR3 DNA reads TGCGCCAGCAGCTTGGCCTTACCCGGGGAAAGCGGAAACACCATATATTTT. Translating gives CASSLALPGESGNTIYF. Filled out from reference TRBV5-1 and TRBJ1-3, the complete variable domain reads KAGVTQTPRYLIKTRGQQVTLSCSPISGHRSVSWYQQTPGQGLQFLFEYFSETQRNKGNFPGRFSGRQFSNSRSEMNVSTLELGDSALYLCASSLALPGESGNTIYFGEGSWLTVV.

The rearrangement joins TRBV15 to TRBJ2-4, with TRBD2 matching 7 bases. Germline V gene sequence: CDR1 LNHNV, CDR2 YYDKDF (reference sequence). There are 13 residues in the CDR3. With V trimmed by 1 base and J by 6 bases, 0 bases remained unmatched. The CDR3 bases are TGTGCCACCAGCAGAGGGGAGGGAAACATTCAGTACTTC. This gives the protein CATSRGEGNIQYF.

J is TRBJ1-3 and V is TRBV3-1 (or the pseudogene TRBV3-2); 7 nucleotides agree with TRBD1. CDR3 length: 15 amino acids. CDR1 is LGHDT and CDR2 is YNNKEL in the germline V gene (reference sequence). V lost 3 bases, J lost 2 bases, and 4 bases stayed unmatched. DNA of the CDR3: TGTGCCAGCAGCCAGGACAGGCTCCCTGGAAACACCATATATTTT. Encoded protein: CASSQDRLPGNTIYF.

The chain combines TRBV18 with TRBJ2-2, with 7 bases that match TRBD1. The J segment lost 7 bases and the V segment lost 2 bases, leaving 16 bases of the junction unmatched. Germline V gene data show CDR1 as KGHSH and CDR2 as LQKENI. The CDR3 spans 18 residues. CDR3 DNA: TGTGCCAGCTCACCAGGACAAGGGGGCGCGTTGCGGTTCGGGGAGCTGTTTTTT. It yields the protein CASSPGQGGALRFGELFF.

This clone has a single count. This rearrangement joins TRBV5-6 to TRBJ1-1; D gene uncertain. The ends were cut back, 2 bases at V and 3 bases at J, with 11 bases in the middle. Germline V gene lookup returns CDR1 SGHDT and CDR2 YYEEEE. The CDR3 runs to 14 residues. This chain's CDR3 is CASSLGGYDTEAFF. In nucleotides, the CDR3 is TGTGCCAGCAGCTTAGGAGGGTATGACACTGAAGCTTTCTTT.

The chain combines TRBV24-1 with TRBJ2-1; TRBD2 might be the D (6 bases). The CDR3 contains 17 residues. The germline CDR1 and CDR2 sequences are KGHDR and SFDVKD. V was trimmed by 3 bases and J by 0 bases, leaving 14 bases between them. The CDR3 sequence is CATSDASATSSYNEQFF. The CDR3 coding sequence is TGTGCCACCAGTGATGCTAGCGCCACAAGCTCCTACAATGAGCAGTTCTTC.

The gene calls are TRBV21-1 and TRBJ1-5; the table calls TRBD1, which could not be checked here. TRBV21-1 has pseudogene status. This CDR3 comprises 18 residues. As DNA, the CDR3 is TGTGCCAGCAGCAAACGGGACAGGGGCCTTGATAGCAATCAGCCCCAGCATTTT. Protein product: CASSKRDRGLDSNQPQHF.

The V call is TRBV9, the J call TRBJ2-3; possible D gene TRBD2, 5 bases. V gave up 2 bases and J gave up 1 base, with 11 bases separating them. Germline-derived CDR1 and CDR2 are SGDLS and YYNGEE. The CDR3 runs 15 residues. The CDR3 sequence is CASSVLKGGTDTQYF. In DNA form, the CDR3 reads TGTGCCAGCAGCGTCCTTAAGGGAGGCACAGATACGCAGTATTTT.

The chain is built from TRBV19 and TRBJ1-5, with D possibly TRBD1 on 6 matching bases. This CDR3 is built from 12 residues. Germline CDR1 is LNHDA and CDR2 is SQIVND (reference sequence). Trimming took 5 bases from V and 4 from J, leaving 6 bases between them. This chain's CDR3 is CASSQGNQPQHF. CDR3 sequence (DNA): TGTGCCAGTAGTCAGGGGAATCAGCCCCAGCATTTT.

The chain joins TRBV6-5 to TRBJ1-2; D remains unclear. Germline loops: CDR1 MNHEY, CDR2 SVGAGI. This CDR3 is built from 13 residues. V was clipped by 0 bases and J by 10 bases, with 12 bases between them. CDR3 sequence: CASSYSSPISYTF. CDR3 nucleotide sequence: TGTGCCAGCAGTTACTCGAGTCCGATTTCCTACACCTTC.

This sequence joins TRBV6-5 and TRBJ1-1; D not certain. This CDR3 contains 13 residues. Germline V gene sequence: CDR1 MNHEY, CDR2 SVGAGI. V was clipped by 6 bases and J by 0 bases, with 8 bases between them. CDR3 protein: CASRRDMNTEAFF. DNA for the CDR3: TGTGCCAGCAGGCGTGACATGAACACTGAAGCTTTCTTT.

The chain has TRBV7-6 and TRBJ2-5; D might be TRBD1 (7 bases). CDR3 length: 15 amino acids. The V end was cut by 5 bases, the J end by 7 bases, with 20 bases between. Looked up from germline, CDR1 is SGHVS and CDR2 is FNYEAQ. Here the CDR3 DNA reads TGTGCCAGCAGCCCAGGGGGGCTAGCCGGGGGGACCCAGTACTTC. Encoded protein: CASSPGGLAGGTQYF.

The chain couples TRBV11-2 to TRBJ2-7; perhaps TRBD1 as D (7 bases). V lost 7 bases to trimming and J lost 2 bases, with 15 bases between them. Germline V gene data show CDR1 as SGHAT and CDR2 as FQNNGV. The CDR3 extends over 14 amino acids. For the CDR3, the DNA is TGTGCCAGCAAGAACCAGGGGGGACCCTACGAGCAGTACTTC. Translation: CASKNQGGPYEQYF.